These 20 T cell receptor beta chains were sequenced from one sample in a study of cytomegalovirus exposure and HLA in healthy donors. Primers for the PCR totalled 60 Vbeta and 13 Jbeta. The repertoire was sequenced with immunoSEQ multiplex PCR; TCRdb's copy has only in-frame clones and lacks some. The sample lists approximately 120,000 clones; 74% were seen once. The material sequenced was PBMCs. The receptors originated from a human donor in good health.

This clone was seen only a few times. This chain connects TRBV30 to TRBJ1-4; D may be TRBD1 (6 bases). Trimming cost V 2 bases and J 7 bases, with 11 bases left between them. The CDR3 runs to 13 residues. Germline CDR1 and CDR2: GTSNPN and SVGIG (reference sequence). The CDR3: CAWSSGEGEKLFF. CDR3 nucleotide sequence: TGTGCCTGGAGTTCAGGGGAAGGTGAAAAACTGTTTTTT.

The genes are TRBV5-1 and TRBJ2-1; TRBD1 might be the D (5 bases). Germline V gene lookup returns CDR1 SGHRS and CDR2 YFSETQ. This CDR3 region has 18 residues. The V and J ends lost 4 bases and 6 bases respectively, with 26 bases between them. The DNA for the CDR3 is TGCGCCAGCAGCCCTAACGCTTTGCGAGACAGCCAACTCAATGAGCAGTTCTTC. It codes for CASSPNALRDSQLNEQFF. The full variable domain, with the rest looked up from reference TRBV5-1 and TRBJ2-1, is KAGVTQTPRYLIKTRGQQVTLSCSPISGHRSVSWYQQTPGQGLQFLFEYFSETQRNKGNFPGRFSGRQFSNSRSEMNVSTLELGDSALYLCASSPNALRDSQLNEQFFGPGTRLTVL.

V is TRBV2 and J is TRBJ2-1; D might be TRBD1 (5 bases). This CDR3 contains 15 residues. The V end lost 4 bases, the J end lost 6 bases, and 16 bases lay between the germline ends. Germline CDR1 reads SNHLY; CDR2 reads FYNNEI. Here the CDR3 DNA reads TGTGCCAGCAGTGTTGTCAGGGCCATGGGCAATGAGCAGTTCTTC. Translating gives CASSVVRAMGNEQFF.

The chain uses TRBV5-1 and TRBJ2-4; D is uncertain. Trimming removed 4 bases from V and 0 bases from J, with 14 bases in between. Germline-derived CDR1 and CDR2 are SGHRS and YFSETQ. The length of the CDR3 is 16 residues. The DNA for the CDR3 is TGCGCCAGCAGCCCCCTATCGGGTTTAGCCAAAAACATTCAGTACTTC. This translates into CASSPLSGLAKNIQYF.

The CDR3 DNA sequence: TGTGCCAGCAGTTACTCGGGAGGGAGCAATCAGCCCCAGCATTTT. Amino acids: CASSYSGGSNQPQHF. This sequence joins TRBV6-6 and TRBJ1-5; D is unclear. The germline gives CDR1 MNHNY, CDR2 SVGAGI (reference sequence). V shed 0 bases and J shed 1 base, with 7 bases lying between them. The CDR3 is 15 residues long.

This sequence joins TRBV5-1 and TRBJ2-3; a weak D match, TRBD2 (6 bases). There are 14 residues in the CDR3. V shed 3 bases and J shed 2 bases, with 10 bases lying between them. Germline CDR1 SGHRS, CDR2 YFSETQ. CDR3 loop: CASSSGTSTDTQYF. Written as DNA, the CDR3 is TGCGCCAGCAGCTCGGGGACTTCCACAGATACGCAGTATTTT.

The J gene is TRBJ1-2, the V gene TRBV19, with TRBD1 matching 8 bases. The CDR3 consists of 13 residues. The V and J ends lost 5 bases and 5 bases, in that order; junction bases with no gene match: 4. The V gene's germline CDR1 is LNHDA and CDR2 SQIVND (reference sequence). CDR3 DNA: TGTGCCAGTAGTCCAGACAGGGGATATGGCTACACCTTC. It specifies CASSPDRGYGYTF.

This clone has more than one count but fewer than ten. This chain's CDR3 is CASSERGTPRGTGELFF. Written as DNA, the CDR3 is TGCGCCAGCAGTGAAAGGGGGACCCCGCGGGGGACCGGGGAGCTGTTTTTT. The gene calls are TRBV10-1 and TRBJ2-2, with D perhaps matching TRBD2 (7 bases). Looked up from germline, CDR1 is WNHNN and CDR2 is SYGVQD (reference sequence). Trimming shortened V by 3 bases and J by 5 bases, and 19 bases separated the two germline ends. The CDR3 runs 17 residues.

V and J are TRBV5-6 and TRBJ1-2; 7 nucleotides line up with TRBD1. The V segment lost 0 bases and the J segment 0 bases; nucleotides outside the gene matches: 5. Looked up from germline, CDR1 is SGHDT and CDR2 is YYEEEE. The CDR3 loop spans 16 amino acids. CDR3 in DNA: TGTGCCAGCAGCTTGGGAAGGGACAGCGCTAACTATGGCTACACCTTC. Translation: CASSLGRDSANYGYTF.

This rearrangement joins TRBV27 to TRBJ1-4; 7 nucleotides align to TRBD1. CDR3 length: 16 amino acids. Germline CDR1 and CDR2: MNHEY and SMNVEV (reference sequence). V was clipped by 3 bases and J by 8 bases; unmatched bases: 12. The CDR3 here is CASSFLRQGQNEKLFF. The CDR3 DNA sequence: TGTGCCAGCAGTTTCCTTCGACAGGGACAAAACGAAAAACTGTTTTTT.

The CDR3 nucleotides are TGTGCCAGCAGTTACGAGGGTCCCTATGAGCAGTTCTTC. Amino acids: CASSYEGPYEQFF. The V and J genes are TRBV6-6 and TRBJ2-1, with a possible D match to TRBD2 (5 bases). The CDR3 extends over 13 amino acids. Trimming took 2 bases from V and 8 from J, leaving 10 bases between them. Germline V CDR1 and CDR2: MNHNY, SVGAGI (reference sequence).

The chain couples TRBV5-1 to TRBJ2-5, with D maybe TRBD2 (6 bases). The CDR3 is 13 amino acids. Germline CDR1 SGHRS, CDR2 YFSETQ. V lost 4 bases, J lost 4 bases, and 11 bases lay in between. The DNA of the CDR3 is TGCGCCAGCAGCGAACTACTAGCAGAGACCCAGTACTTC. This sequence encodes CASSELLAETQYF.

This clone was found a few times. This sequence joins TRBV27 and TRBJ2-7, with 7 bases matching TRBD1. The length of the CDR3 is 15 residues. V was pared by 3 bases and J by 4 bases, with 9 bases of the junction left unmatched. Germline lookup yields CDR1 MNHEY and CDR2 SMNVEV (reference sequence). Here the CDR3 reads CASSLWGQQPYEQYF. CDR3 sequence (DNA): TGTGCCAGCAGTTTGTGGGGACAGCAGCCTTACGAGCAGTACTTC.

The V call is TRBV6-5, the J call TRBJ2-5; 7 nucleotides line up with TRBD1. The CDR3 length is 15 residues. CDR1 MNHEY and CDR2 SVGAGI come from the germline V gene. V was pared by 0 bases and J by 5 bases, with 6 bases of the junction left unmatched. CDR3 amino acids: CASSYSGTVRETQYF. CDR3 DNA: TGTGCCAGCAGTTACTCAGGGACAGTCCGGGAGACCCAGTACTTC.

The rearrangement links TRBV18 to TRBJ1-1; no clear D gene. The CDR3 consists of 14 residues. Trimming took off 0 bases at V and 5 bases at J, with 10 bases between the two ends. CDR1 and CDR2 (germline): KGHSH, LQKENI. In nucleotides, the CDR3 is TGTGCCAGCTCACCACCGGGAGGAGGGACTGAAGCTTTCTTT. It encodes CASSPPGGGTEAFF.

The rearrangement links TRBV7-9 to TRBJ2-5; tentative D call: TRBD2 (6 bases). V was pared by 6 bases and J by 1 base, with 12 bases between. The CDR3 runs 14 residues. CDR1 and CDR2 (germline): SEHNR, FQNEAQ (reference sequence). The CDR3 region is CASSPTSIQETQYF. The CDR3 DNA sequence: TGTGCCAGCAGTCCAACTAGCATCCAAGAGACCCAGTACTTC.

The CDR3: CASSSETGYEQYF. The CDR3 DNA is TGTGCCAGCAGTTCCGAGACAGGGTACGAGCAGTACTTC. The J gene is TRBJ2-7, the V gene TRBV6-6; 7 positions match TRBD1. This CDR3 is 13 amino acids long. Germline loops: CDR1 MNHNY, CDR2 SVGAGI (reference sequence). V lost 4 bases to trimming and J lost 4 bases; unmatched junction nucleotides: 4.

The rearrangement links TRBV30 to TRBJ2-5; the match to TRBD2 covers 12 bases. The CDR3 is 16 residues long. Germline lookup yields CDR1 GTSNPN and CDR2 SVGIG (reference sequence). J lost 3 bases, V lost 0 bases, and 5 bases had no gene match. The CDR3 DNA reads as TGTGCCTGGAGTGTCCGACTAGCGGGAGACGAAGAGACCCAGTACTTC. It translates to CAWSVRLAGDEETQYF. Combining the CDR3 with reference TRBV30 and TRBJ2-5 gives the whole variable domain SQTIHQWPATLVQPVGSPLSLECTVEGTSNPNLYWYRQAAGRGLQLLFYSVGIGQISSEVPQNLSASRPQDRQFILSSKKLLLSDSGFYLCAWSVRLAGDEETQYFGPGTRLLVL.

This clone was seen a handful of times. The gene calls are TRBV6-6 and TRBJ2-7; the match to TRBD1 covers 10 bases. There are 15 residues in the CDR3. Germline V gives CDR1 MNHNY, CDR2 SVGAGI (reference sequence). V dropped 5 bases and J dropped 3; count of bases not matched to a gene: 7. The CDR3 is CASSSGQGVIYEQYF. Written as DNA, the CDR3 is TGTGCCAGCAGTAGCGGACAGGGGGTCATCTACGAGCAGTACTTC.

The chain employs TRBV18 and TRBJ2-1, with D tentatively TRBD1 (5 bases). Trimming shortened V by 2 bases and J by 3 bases, and 11 bases separated the two germline ends. The CDR3 totals 15 residues. Germline CDR1 and CDR2: KGHSH and LQKENI. This chain's CDR3 is CASSPSGQGYNEQFF. DNA of the CDR3: TGTGCCAGCTCACCATCTGGACAAGGCTACAATGAGCAGTTCTTC.